This T cell receptor (beta chain) was observed in a study of blood T cell repertoires in COVID-19 (dated by TCRdb to the early 2020s). With respect to the entire study: The collaborator samples originated in the United States, Italy and Spain and spanned the acute and convalescent phases of COVID-19. The prospective study material was composed of cDNA or gDNA derived from T cells, B-cell-depleted T cells, or PBMCs. Samples came from the ongoing ImmuneRACE study (first 160 participants) plus 1,254 subjects from 6 global collaborators. The repertoires were released in a freely available public database meant as a resource for research on the immune response to SARS-CoV-2. HLA class I and class II types, where available, came from metadata supplied by the sample provider rather than from assay-based typing. The sample metadata nearly always contained a de-identified subject ID, COVID-19 status, age in years and sex. Subjects who had been exposed to COVID-19, were actively infected with it, or had recovered from it provided the deeply sampled blood TCRbeta repertoires that made up the dataset. Here is what the overall study found, with its caveats: The amount of clinical and demographic metadata varied by source and participant and was provided uncurated.

TCRbeta CDR3 regions were amplified from genomic DNA using the immunoSEQ Assay, a bias-controlled multiplex PCR. Under the source paper's analysis protocol: Within the assay, amplification of reference gene primers was used to estimate how many nucleated cells each sample contained. To quantify the absolute abundance of each unique TCRbeta CDR3 rearrangement, sequence reads were collapsed and filtered. For each sample, productive Simpson clonality was calculated as the square root of Simpson's diversity index across productive rearrangements. Not all clones reach the TCRdb copy of this immuneACCESS table, which keeps in-frame sequences only. Checked studies attribute under half of the gap to unresolved V genes and leave the rest unexplained. V, J and clone size derive from that table, while D and trimming were established from the DNA sequence. The sample profile shows about 380,000 clones; more than 65% of them were found once. Of the sample, more than 0.95% falls within the top ten clones.

Whole blood was collected in K2EDTA tubes by collaborating institutions according to the institutions' own protocols. For TCRbeta analysis, collaborators shipped samples in one of three forms: frozen whole blood, isolated PBMCs, or DNA extracted from either of those sample types. This clone was recorded a few times. The antigen it recognizes is unknown. Within one base of it there is no much larger clone, and no base qualities were kept. This sample also contains other DNA sequences that code for the same CDR3. The source of this sequence is a human donor with acute or convalescent COVID-19. The donor label of this sample is uncertain. Sequencing was carried out using peripheral blood.

CDR3 sequence: CASSIQLGLAKNIQYF. The DNA sequence is TGTGCCAGTAGTATCCAGCTAGGACTAGCCAAAAACATTCAGTACTTC. The sequence is built from TRBV19 and TRBJ2-4; the D gene is perhaps TRBD2, on 5 matching bases. The junction carries 12 bases between V and J, which are trimmed by 3 bases and 0 bases respectively. The CDR3, from cysteine to phenylalanine, totals 16 residues. The retained sequence is limited to the CDR3, 48 bases, with the frame set at the first base. Sequences LNHDA (CDR1) and SQIVND (CDR2) are obtained from the germline V gene (reference sequence).